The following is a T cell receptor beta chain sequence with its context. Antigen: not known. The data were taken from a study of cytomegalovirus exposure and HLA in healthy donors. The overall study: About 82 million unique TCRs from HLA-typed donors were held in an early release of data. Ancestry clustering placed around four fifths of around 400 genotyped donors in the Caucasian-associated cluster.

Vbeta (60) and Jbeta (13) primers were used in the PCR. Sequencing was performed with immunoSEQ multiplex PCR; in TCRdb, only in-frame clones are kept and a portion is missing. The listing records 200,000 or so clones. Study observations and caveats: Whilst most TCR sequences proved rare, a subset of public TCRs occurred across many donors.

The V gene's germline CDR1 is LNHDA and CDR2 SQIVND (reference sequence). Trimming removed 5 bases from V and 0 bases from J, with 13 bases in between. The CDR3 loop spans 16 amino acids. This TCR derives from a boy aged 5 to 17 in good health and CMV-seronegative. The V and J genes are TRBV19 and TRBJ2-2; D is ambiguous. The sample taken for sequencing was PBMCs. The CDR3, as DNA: TGTGCCAGTAGTTCGCGGCCTTCCGCGAACACCGGGGAGCTGTTTTTT. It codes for CASSSRPSANTGELFF.